These 9 T cell receptor beta chains share one sample of origin, sequenced in a study of vaccination effects on CD4 cells after COVID-19. The protocol was immunoSEQ multiplex PCR, while the TCRdb copy is restricted to in-frame clones and leaves out a portion. The table includes more than 45,000 clones, 60% to 85% detected once. Their antigen targets remain unknown. Researchers isolated CD4+ T cells once 9 to 11 days of culture had elapsed. The sequenced sample was CD4+ T cells from PBMCs cultured without peptide, obtained before COVID-19 vaccination. These receptors originate from a human donor who had a prior SARS-CoV-2 infection.

The rearrangement uses TRBV18 and TRBJ2-7; D gene uncertain. CDR3 length equals 16 residues. Trimming took 4 bases from V and 2 from J, leaving 18 bases between them. Germline-derived CDR1 and CDR2 are KGHSH and LQKENI. CDR3 nucleotides: TGTGCCAGCTCACTCGGAACAGTTTTCCCTGCCTACGAGCAGTACTTC. As protein: CASSLGTVFPAYEQYF.

This clone was seen more than once but under ten times. CDR3 bases: TGTGCCAGCCCAGCTCCGTCAGGGGACGCCTCCTACGAGCAGTACTTC. Translation: CASPAPSGDASYEQYF. This chain connects TRBV28 to TRBJ2-7, with a possible D match to TRBD1 (6 bases). CDR3 length: 16 amino acids. The germline gives CDR1 MDHEN, CDR2 SYDVKM. V gave up 8 bases and J gave up 0 bases, with 20 bases separating them.

The chain is built from TRBV19 and TRBJ2-5, with D possibly TRBD2 on 6 matching bases. From germline, CDR1 is LNHDA and CDR2 SQIVND (reference sequence). The length of the CDR3 is 15 residues. The germline V and J ends were trimmed by 4 bases and 6 bases, with 18 bases remaining between them. The CDR3 bases are TGTGCCAGTAGTACCAAGACTAGTGGTAGCAAGACCCAGTACTTC. Encoded protein: CASSTKTSGSKTQYF.

The genes are TRBV28 and TRBJ1-6, with 8 nucleotides matching TRBD1. The CDR3 totals 14 residues. The trim removed 2 bases at V and 7 bases at J, leaving 1 base unmatched. Germline-derived CDR1 and CDR2 are MDHEN and SYDVKM. The CDR3 spells CASSLGQGNSPLHF. CDR3 DNA sequence: TGTGCCAGCAGTTTAGGACAGGGAAATTCACCCCTCCACTTT.

V is TRBV3-1 (or the pseudogene TRBV3-2) and J is TRBJ1-2; 10 bases align to TRBD1. Germline loops: CDR1 LGHDT, CDR2 YNNKEL (reference sequence). J gave up 8 bases and V 2 bases, and 5 bases lay outside the gene matches. The CDR3 runs to 14 residues. This chain's CDR3 is CASSQTGQGGGYTF. DNA for the CDR3: TGTGCCAGCAGCCAAACTGGACAGGGGGGCGGCTACACCTTC.

There are a few counts of this clone. V and J are TRBV30 and TRBJ2-5, with 11 bases identical to TRBD2. CDR1 and CDR2 from the germline V gene are GTSNPN and SVGIG (reference sequence). J was trimmed by 5 bases and V by 3 bases; bases with no gene match: 8. The CDR3 is 15 amino acids. The CDR3 sequence: CAWRVLTSGSETQYF. CDR3 bases: TGTGCCTGGAGGGTCTTAACTAGCGGGAGTGAGACCCAGTACTTC.

The table lists this clone with a count of one. The chain is built from TRBV5-4 and TRBJ2-7; TRBD1 might be the D (7 bases). Germline CDR1 is SGHNT and CDR2 is YYREEE (reference sequence). Trimming stripped 4 bases from V and 4 bases from J, with 21 bases between. The CDR3 has 16 amino acids. The CDR3 loop is CASSRGLLQGRYEQYF. The CDR3 DNA sequence: TGTGCCAGCAGCCGGGGCCTCTTACAGGGGAGGTACGAGCAGTACTTC.

This clone has more than one count but fewer than ten. The chain has TRBV5-1 and TRBJ2-5, with no clear D. Per the germline V gene, CDR1 is SGHRS and CDR2 is YFSETQ. The CDR3 sequence is 12 residues long. V lost 0 bases and J 10 bases, leaving 10 bases between the germline ends. CDR3 sequence reads: CASSLDPWDQYF. CDR3 coding DNA: TGCGCCAGCAGCTTGGATCCCTGGGACCAGTACTTC.

The chain links TRBV24-1 to TRBJ1-1; D is undetermined. The germline V and J ends were trimmed by 2 bases and 1 base, with 13 bases remaining between them. The CDR3 is 16 amino acids. Germline V lookup: CDR1 KGHDR, CDR2 SFDVKD. The CDR3 here is CATSDSGRYGNTEAFF. CDR3 nucleotide sequence: TGTGCCACCAGTGATTCCGGCCGGTACGGGAACACTGAAGCTTTCTTT.